A single sample is the source of the 24 T cell receptor beta chains below, sequenced in a study of CD8+ T cells in alopecia areata listed by TCRdb under 2018. The library was obtained by the immunoSEQ multiplex PCR assay. For TCR sequencing, RNA was extracted from every sample and reverse transcribed into cDNA to serve as template. TCRdb limited this immuneACCESS table to in-frame rearrangements with V and J called. A share of clones is missing; checked studies link under half to unresolved V genes, and the rest is unexplained. The sample table records about 140,000 clones; around 82% of these occur just once. The ten largest clones add up to 20% to 25% of the sample. Interpreted using the paper, the time point label stands for: less than five weeks on oral tofacitinib. The treatment or condition label corresponds to: oral pan-JAK inhibitor, 5-10 mg twice daily. The sample in question was CD8+ T cells sorted from blood, obtained at week 4, from a patient treated with tofacitinib. These receptors all come from a human donor with alopecia areata.

The V call is TRBV19, the J call TRBJ2-7; possible D gene TRBD1, 6 bases. Trimming removed 3 bases from V and 4 bases from J, with 19 bases in between. From germline, CDR1 is LNHDA and CDR2 SQIVND (reference sequence). The CDR3 loop spans 16 amino acids. CDR3 DNA sequence: TGTGCCAGTAGTATGGGCAGGGGATTATCGCGGTACGAGCAGTACTTC. It yields the protein CASSMGRGLSRYEQYF. Supplemented by reference TRBV19 and TRBJ2-7, the full variable domain reads DGGITQSPKYLFRKEGQNVTLSCEQNLNHDAMYWYRQDPGQGLRLIYYSQIVNDFQKGDIAEGYSVSREKKESFPLTVTSAQKNPTAFYLCASSMGRGLSRYEQYFGPGTRLTVT.

This clone was picked up a small number of times. The chain links TRBV30 to TRBJ1-3; D is perhaps TRBD1 (5 bases). The V end was cut by 5 bases, the J end by 2 bases, with 13 bases between. This CDR3 spans 14 amino acids. Germline V lookup: CDR1 GTSNPN, CDR2 SVGIG (reference sequence). The chain's CDR3 is CAWAPGTAGNTIYF. DNA for the CDR3: TGTGCCTGGGCCCCCGGGACGGCTGGAAACACCATATATTTT.

The sample holds one count of this clone. The CDR3: CASSSHPADLTF. The CDR3 DNA reads TGTGCCAGCAGTTCTCACCCAGCGGACCTGACTTTC. The V call is TRBV2, the J call TRBJ2-6, with D possibly TRBD2 on 5 matching bases. The germline V gene encodes CDR1 SNHLY and CDR2 FYNNEI. Trimming took off 5 bases at V and 15 bases at J, with 14 bases between the two ends. This CDR3 contains 12 residues.

J is TRBJ2-1 and V is TRBV9; TRBD1 matches 9 bases. V was pared by 0 bases and J by 7 bases, with 5 bases of the junction left unmatched. The germline V gene has CDR1 SGDLS and CDR2 YYNGEE. The CDR3 is made up of 15 amino acids. The CDR3 is CASSVEGQGKNEQFF. The CDR3 coding sequence is TGTGCCAGCAGCGTAGAGGGACAGGGAAAGAATGAGCAGTTCTTC.

About this clone: The same CDR3 arises from other DNA sequences in this sample as well. The J gene is TRBJ2-2, the V gene TRBV27; tentative D call: TRBD2 (6 bases). CDR1 and CDR2 (germline): MNHEY, SMNVEV (reference sequence). The CDR3 totals 13 residues. V was shortened by 3 bases and J by 4 bases, with 6 bases between the two germline ends. The CDR3 coding sequence is TGTGCCAGCAGTTTGGGGGGCACCGGGGAGCTGTTTTTT. Protein product: CASSLGGTGELFF.

The rearrangement uses TRBV18 and TRBJ2-3; D is undetermined. The CDR3 covers 13 residues. Germline V gene lookup returns CDR1 KGHSH and CDR2 LQKENI. The V end lost 2 bases, the J end lost 4 bases, and 7 bases lay between the germline ends. CDR3 in DNA: TGTGCCAGCTCACCAGGGCGGTCAGATACGCAGTATTTT. Amino acid sequence: CASSPGRSDTQYF.

The chain employs TRBV5-4 and TRBJ2-1; 11 bases map to TRBD2. CDR3 length: 16 amino acids. V lost 0 bases to trimming and J lost 4 bases; unmatched junction nucleotides: 3. CDR1 is SGHNT, CDR2 YYREEE, per germline (reference sequence). The CDR3 DNA reads as TGTGCCAGCAGCTTGGATCCTAGCGGGGGGTACAATGAGCAGTTCTTC. Translated, it gives CASSLDPSGGYNEQFF.

This clone occurred a few times. The V gene is TRBV4-1, the J gene TRBJ1-2; perhaps TRBD1 as D (5 bases). This CDR3 has 15 amino acids. V was pared by 0 bases and J by 4 bases, with 12 bases between. CDR1 and CDR2 (germline): MGHRA, YSYEKL. In DNA form, the CDR3 reads TGCGCCAGCAGCCAAGATCCGGGGGAGGTCTATGGCTACACCTTC. This sequence encodes CASSQDPGEVYGYTF.

CDR3 sequence reads: CASTTVSGVGKNIQYF. CDR3 DNA: TGTGCCAGCACCACCGTGAGCGGGGTGGGCAAAAACATTCAGTACTTC. The chain employs TRBV2 and TRBJ2-4; 7 bases fit TRBD2. Germline assignment: CDR1 SNHLY and CDR2 FYNNEI. Trimming removed 7 bases from V and 3 bases from J; junction bases left unmatched: 12. CDR3 length: 16 amino acids.

The chain is built from TRBV6-5 and TRBJ2-2, with D unclear. The CDR3 spans 13 residues. Trimming removed 1 base at V and 7 bases at J, with 7 bases between. Germline CDR1 MNHEY, CDR2 SVGAGI. As DNA, the CDR3 is TGTGCCAGCAGTTACTTGCAGGACGGGGAGCTGTTTTTT. Its translation: CASSYLQDGELFF.

The chain employs TRBV10-3 and TRBJ2-7; no clear D gene. Per the germline V gene, CDR1 is ENHRY and CDR2 is SYGVKD. V shed 2 bases and J shed 6 bases, with 5 bases lying between them. The CDR3 extends over 11 amino acids. CDR3: CAISEGFEQYF. Written as DNA, the CDR3 is TGTGCCATCAGTGAGGGGTTCGAGCAGTACTTC.

The chain combines TRBV7-2 with TRBJ2-3; no firm D call. This CDR3 is built from 12 residues. V lost 6 bases, J lost 5 bases, and 9 bases lay in between. CDR1 and CDR2 from the germline V gene are SGHTA and FQGNSA. The CDR3 DNA reads as TGTGCCAGCAGTCCGTCGGGAGATACGCAGTATTTT. Its protein product is CASSPSGDTQYF. The full variable domain, with the rest looked up from reference TRBV7-2 and TRBJ2-3, is GAGVSQSPSNKVTEKGKDVELRCDPISGHTALYWYRQSLGQGLEFLIYFQGNSAPDKSGLPSDRFSAERTGGSVSTLTIQRTQQEDSAVYLCASSPSGDTQYFGPGTRLTVL.

This chain links TRBV7-2 with TRBJ2-7, with 10 bases that match TRBD1. The CDR3 covers 15 residues. With 3 bases clipped from V and 6 bases from J, the junction kept 8 bases outside the gene matches. Germline lookup yields CDR1 SGHTA and CDR2 FQGNSA. In DNA, the CDR3 is TGTGCCAGCAGCTTCGACAGGGGGCTAGGAGGCGAGCAGTACTTC. It yields the protein CASSFDRGLGGEQYF. Together with reference TRBV7-2 and TRBJ2-7, the CDR3 gives the full variable domain: GAGVSQSPSNKVTEKGKDVELRCDPISGHTALYWYRQSLGQGLEFLIYFQGNSAPDKSGLPSDRFSAERTGGSVSTLTIQRTQQEDSAVYLCASSFDRGLGGEQYFGPGTRLTVT.

The genes are TRBV13 and TRBJ2-5, with 10 bases fitting TRBD2. The ends lost 3 bases at V and 1 base at J; junction bases unmatched: 5. CDR3 length equals 16 residues. Per the germline V gene, CDR1 is PRHDT and CDR2 is FYEKMQ (reference sequence). The CDR3 spells CASSFRLAGAQETQYF. As DNA, the CDR3 is TGTGCCAGCAGCTTCCGTCTAGCGGGGGCCCAAGAGACCCAGTACTTC.

The V and J genes are TRBV5-6 and TRBJ2-7, with D unclear. Germline V gene sequence: CDR1 SGHDT, CDR2 YYEEEE. This CDR3 spans 13 amino acids. Trimming took off 3 bases at V and 6 bases at J, with 13 bases between the two ends. CDR3 sequence reads: CASSSTLLGEQYF. The CDR3, as DNA: TGTGCCAGCAGCTCCACTCTCCTCGGCGAGCAGTACTTC.

This chain uses TRBV19 with TRBJ1-1; D is perhaps TRBD1 (5 bases). This CDR3 comprises 13 residues. Deletions cut 8 bases from V and 3 bases from J, with 13 bases between. Per germline, CDR1 LNHDA and CDR2 SQIVND (reference sequence). CDR3 bases: TGTGCCAGTGGTCAGGGTCCCGACACTGAAGCTTTCTTT. This codes for CASGQGPDTEAFF. Full variable domain (rest looked up from reference TRBV19 and TRBJ1-1): DGGITQSPKYLFRKEGQNVTLSCEQNLNHDAMYWYRQDPGQGLRLIYYSQIVNDFQKGDIAEGYSVSREKKESFPLTVTSAQKNPTAFYLCASGQGPDTEAFFGQGTRLTVV.

This clone was detected only once. The chain is built from TRBV19 and TRBJ1-6; TRBD1 aligns across 10 bases. The CDR3 runs to 17 residues. V shed 8 bases and J 4 bases; nucleotides not matched to a gene: 11. CDR1 is LNHDA and CDR2 is SQIVND in the germline V gene (reference sequence). The CDR3 spells CASGTGEAVAYNSPLHF. The CDR3 DNA reads as TGTGCCAGTGGGACAGGGGAAGCCGTGGCATATAATTCACCCCTCCACTTT.

The rearrangement uses TRBV29-1 and TRBJ2-7, with 7 bases that match TRBD2. CDR3 size: 16 residues. With 1 base clipped from V and 2 bases from J, the junction kept 11 bases outside the gene matches. In germline, CDR1 is SQVTM, CDR2 ANQGSEA. This CDR3 reads CSVEGVGGKPAYEQYF. The CDR3 nucleotides read TGCAGCGTTGAAGGGGTCGGGGGGAAGCCCGCCTACGAGCAGTACTTC.

The chain employs TRBV5-8 and TRBJ2-1, with D perhaps TRBD1 or TRBD2 (5 bases each). Germline-derived CDR1 and CDR2 are SGHTS and YDEGEE. V gave up 4 bases and J gave up 3 bases, with 20 bases separating them. The CDR3 length is 17 residues. CDR3 sequence (DNA): TGTGCCAGCAGCGAAGCTTCCTCGGGACCCTACTACAATGAGCAGTTCTTC. Its protein product is CASSEASSGPYYNEQFF.

The chain uses TRBV4-3 and TRBJ2-7; D remains unclear. V was pared by 4 bases and J by 1 base, with 8 bases between. The germline V gene has CDR1 LGHNA and CDR2 YSLEER. CDR3 length equals 13 residues. The CDR3 reads CASSRGPSYEQYF. The CDR3 bases are TGCGCCAGCAGCCGAGGACCGTCCTACGAGCAGTACTTC.

This clone was seen just once. The J gene is TRBJ2-5, the V gene TRBV29-1; D not resolved. The CDR3 runs to 11 residues. V lost 4 bases to trimming and J lost 11 bases, with 14 bases between them. CDR1 and CDR2 (germline): SQVTM, ANQGSEA. The CDR3 loop reads CSVGSWDEQYF. CDR3 sequence (DNA): TGCAGCGTTGGGTCATGGGATGAGCAGTACTTC.

The chain carries TRBV27 and TRBJ2-7; TRBD2 might be the D (6 bases). CDR1 and CDR2 from the germline V gene are MNHEY and SMNVEV (reference sequence). This CDR3 comprises 15 residues. With 2 bases removed from V and 1 base from J, the gap between germline ends came to 12 bases. The CDR3 nucleotides are TGTGCCAGCAGTTTAAGTGCGGGGCCGTCCTACGAGCAGTACTTC. Protein: CASSLSAGPSYEQYF.

The V call is TRBV5-6, the J call TRBJ1-1, with a tentative D call TRBD1 (6 bases). CDR3 length equals 15 residues. Germline lookup yields CDR1 SGHDT and CDR2 YYEEEE. V was trimmed by 0 bases and J by 4 bases, leaving 13 bases between them. The CDR3 is CASSLGFRGGTEAFF. The CDR3 DNA is TGTGCCAGCAGCTTGGGGTTCAGGGGAGGCACTGAAGCTTTCTTT.

The chain recombines TRBV29-1 with TRBJ2-5; D is perhaps TRBD1 (6 bases). CDR3 length equals 15 residues. V lost 3 bases to trimming and J lost 2 bases, with 16 bases between them. From germline, CDR1 is SQVTM and CDR2 ANQGSEA. The DNA for the CDR3 is TGCAGCGTTGACGGTTCTGGCAGGGGACAAGAGACCCAGTACTTC. Translated, it gives CSVDGSGRGQETQYF.